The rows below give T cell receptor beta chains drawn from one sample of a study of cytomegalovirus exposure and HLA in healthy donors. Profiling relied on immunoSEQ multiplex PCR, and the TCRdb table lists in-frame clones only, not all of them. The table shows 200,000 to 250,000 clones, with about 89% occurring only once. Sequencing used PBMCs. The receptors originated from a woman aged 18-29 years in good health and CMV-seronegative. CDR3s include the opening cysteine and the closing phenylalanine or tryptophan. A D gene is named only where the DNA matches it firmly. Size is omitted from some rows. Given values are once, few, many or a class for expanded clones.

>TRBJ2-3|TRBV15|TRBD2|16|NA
TGTGCCACCAGCAGACGGACTAGCGGGAGGGCGGATACGCAGTATTTT
CATSRRTSGRADTQYF
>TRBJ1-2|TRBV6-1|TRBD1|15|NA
TGTGCCAGCAGGGGGACAGGGAAAATAGAAGTAGGCTACACCTTC
CASRGTGKIEVGYTF
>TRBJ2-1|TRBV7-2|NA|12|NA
TGTGCCAGCAGCTTAGCCGGCAGGGAAGCGATCTTC
CASSLAGREAIF
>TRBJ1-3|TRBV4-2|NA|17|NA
TGTGCCAGCAGCCAAGCTACAGGGTCGAGCTCTGGAAACACCATATATTTT
CASSQATGSSSGNTIYF
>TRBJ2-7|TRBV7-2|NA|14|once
TGTGCCAGCAGCTTATCGTCCCGGGGGTACGAGCAGTACTTC
CASSLSSRGYEQYF
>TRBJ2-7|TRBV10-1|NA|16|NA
TGCGCCAGCAGTGAGTCGAGGTCGATACGCCCCTACGAGCAGTACTTC
CASSESRSIRPYEQYF
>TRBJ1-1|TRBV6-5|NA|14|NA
TGTGCCAGCAGCCAAGGACAGTTACACACTGAAGCTTTCTTT
CASSQGQLHTEAFF
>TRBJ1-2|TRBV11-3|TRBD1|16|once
TGTGCCAGCAGCCGTCGGGACAGGGGGCTCGACTATGGCTACACCTTC
CASSRRDRGLDYGYTF
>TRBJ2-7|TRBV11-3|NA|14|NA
TGTGCCAGCAGCTCTCTCGACAACTCCTACGAGCAGTACTTC
CASSSLDNSYEQYF
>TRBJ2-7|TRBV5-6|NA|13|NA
TGTGCCAGCAGCTTGGGGACAGTCTACGAGCAGTACTTC
CASSLGTVYEQYF
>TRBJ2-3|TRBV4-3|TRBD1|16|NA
TGCGCCAGCAGCCAAGATAAACAGGGGTTCACAGATACGCAGTATTTT
CASSQDKQGFTDTQYF
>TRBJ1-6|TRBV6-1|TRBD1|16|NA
TGTGCCAGCAGTGAAGCACAGGGGTTGGGGAATTCACCCCTCCACTTT
CASSEAQGLGNSPLHF
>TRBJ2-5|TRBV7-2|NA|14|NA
TGTGCCAGCAGCTTGAGGGTTTACCAAGAGACCCAGTACTTC
CASSLRVYQETQYF
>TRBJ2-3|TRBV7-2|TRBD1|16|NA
TGTGCCAGCAGCTCGGACAGGGGGCAATTCACAGATACGCAGTATTTT
CASSSDRGQFTDTQYF
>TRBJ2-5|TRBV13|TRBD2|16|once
TGTGCCAGCAGCTTAGTAGGCGGGGGGGCTGGAGAGACCCAGTACTTC
CASSLVGGGAGETQYF
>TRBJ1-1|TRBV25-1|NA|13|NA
TGTGCCAGCAGTCGAAGGGGGGGCACTGAAGCTTTCTTT
CASSRRGGTEAFF
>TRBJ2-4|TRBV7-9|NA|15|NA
TGTGCCAGCAGCTTCGACTTACTAGCCAAAAACATTCAGTACTTC
CASSFDLLAKNIQYF
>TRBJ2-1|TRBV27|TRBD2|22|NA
TGTGCCAGCAGAGGTCCTAACCCTAGACTAGCGGGAACCCCCACCTCCTACAATGAGCAGTTCTTC
CASRGPNPRLAGTPTSYNEQFF
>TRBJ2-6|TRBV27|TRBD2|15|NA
TGTGCCAGCAGTCACGGACTAGCTGGGGCCAACGTCCTGACTTTC
CASSHGLAGANVLTF
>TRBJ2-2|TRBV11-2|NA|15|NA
TGTGCCAGCAGCTCGACTAGTCGAGGCACCGGGGAGCTGTTTTTT
CASSSTSRGTGELFF
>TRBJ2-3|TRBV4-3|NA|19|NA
TGCGCCAGCAGCCAAGAACCAACTTCGGGGGTGAGGAGCACAGATACGCAGTATTTT
CASSQEPTSGVRSTDTQYF
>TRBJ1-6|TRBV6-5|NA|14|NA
TGTGCCAGCAGTTACGGCGGGGGGGATTCACCCCTCCACTTT
CASSYGGGDSPLHF
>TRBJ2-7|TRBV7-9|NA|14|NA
TGTGCCAGCAGCTTTAGTTCCTTATCTCACGAGCAGTACTTC
CASSFSSLSHEQYF
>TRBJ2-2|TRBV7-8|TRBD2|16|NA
TGTGCCAGCAGCTTAGGGTTTAGCGGGAGGCCCGGGGAGCTGTTTTTT
CASSLGFSGRPGELFF
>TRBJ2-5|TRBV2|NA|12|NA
TGTGCCAGCAGTGGCGGCGGGGAGACCCAGTACTTC
CASSGGGETQYF
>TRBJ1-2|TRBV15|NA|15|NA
TGTGCCACCAGCAATCATGTGAGGGGGAGTTATGGCTACACCTTC
CATSNHVRGSYGYTF
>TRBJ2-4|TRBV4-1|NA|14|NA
TGCGCCAGCAGCCCCCCCCGGGCCAAAAACATTCAGTACTTC
CASSPPRAKNIQYF
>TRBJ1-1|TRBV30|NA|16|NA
TGTGCCTGGACGCAACGAAAAACAGTTATGAACACTGAAGCTTTCTTT
CAWTQRKTVMNTEAFF
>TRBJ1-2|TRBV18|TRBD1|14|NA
TGTGCCAGCTCACCACCCCCTACAGGGGTGGGCTACACCTTC
CASSPPPTGVGYTF
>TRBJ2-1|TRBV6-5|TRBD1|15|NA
TGTGCCAGCAGTTACGGGACAGGGTTGGTCAATGAGCAGTTCTTC
CASSYGTGLVNEQFF
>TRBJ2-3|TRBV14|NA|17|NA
TGTGCCAGCAGCCAAGATACGAGTACCGTATCCACAGATACGCAGTATTTT
CASSQDTSTVSTDTQYF
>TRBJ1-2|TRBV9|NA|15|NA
TGTGCCAGCAGCCTAGACGGGGATCCTAACTATGGCTACACCTTC
CASSLDGDPNYGYTF
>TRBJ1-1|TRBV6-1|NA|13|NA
TGTGCCAGCAGTGATATCAGGCGGGAGAGGGCTTTCTTT
CASSDIRRERAFF
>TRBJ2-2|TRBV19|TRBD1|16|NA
TGTGCCAGTAGCGACCCGGGACAGGGGTTCCCCGGGGAGCTGTTTTTT
CASSDPGQGFPGELFF
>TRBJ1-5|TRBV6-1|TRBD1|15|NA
TGTGCCAGCAGGGACAGGGGCTACGGCAATCAGCCCCAGCATTTT
CASRDRGYGNQPQHF
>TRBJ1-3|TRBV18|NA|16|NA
TGTGCCAGCTCACCCCTCCCCCGAGCCCCTGGAAACACCATATATTTT
CASSPLPRAPGNTIYF
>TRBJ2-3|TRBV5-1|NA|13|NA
TGCGCCAGCAGCTTGTTGCGGGGAGATACGCAGTATTTT
CASSLLRGDTQYF
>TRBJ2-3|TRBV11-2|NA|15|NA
TGTGCCAGCAGCTCGTGGGGGGAGCTCACAGATACGCAGTATTTT
CASSSWGELTDTQYF
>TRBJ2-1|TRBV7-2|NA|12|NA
TGTGCCAGCAGCTGGTTTAGCAATGAGCAGTTCTTC
CASSWFSNEQFF
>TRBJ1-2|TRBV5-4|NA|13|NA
TGTGCCAGCAGCTTGGAAGGGGTGGGAGGCTACACCTTC
CASSLEGVGGYTF
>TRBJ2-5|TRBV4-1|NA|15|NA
TGCGCCAGCAGCCAAGTCGGGGAAAGGAAAGAGACCCAGTACTTC
CASSQVGERKETQYF
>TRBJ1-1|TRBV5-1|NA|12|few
TGCGCCAGCAGCCAGGGTGGCACTGAAGCTTTCTTT
CASSQGGTEAFF
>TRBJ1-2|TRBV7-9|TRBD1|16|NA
TGTGCCAGCAGCTCACAGCGGACAGGGGAGGGATATGGCTACACCTTC
CASSSQRTGEGYGYTF
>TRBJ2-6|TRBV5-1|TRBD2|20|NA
TGCGCCAGCAGCTTCGATCCTCGGACTAGCGGGAGTACTGGGGCCAACGTCCTGACTTTC
CASSFDPRTSGSTGANVLTF
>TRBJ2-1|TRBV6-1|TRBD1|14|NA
TGTGCCAGCAGCTGGGACAGGGGGTTCAATGAGCAGTTCTTC
CASSWDRGFNEQFF
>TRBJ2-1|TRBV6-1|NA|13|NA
TGTGCCAGCAGTGAAGCGCTAGGCCCTGAGCAGTTCTTC
CASSEALGPEQFF
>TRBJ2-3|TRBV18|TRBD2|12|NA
TGTGCCGAGCGGGGGGGCACAGATACGCAGTATTTT
CAERGGTDTQYF
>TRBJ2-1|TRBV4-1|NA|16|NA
TGCGCCAGCAGCCAAGGACCAGGGGCTCCCGACAATGAGCAGTTCTTC
CASSQGPGAPDNEQFF
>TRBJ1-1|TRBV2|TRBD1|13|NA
TGTGCCAGCGAACAGGGGGAGAACACTGAAGCTTTCTTT
CASEQGENTEAFF
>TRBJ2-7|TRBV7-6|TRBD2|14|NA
TGTGCCAGCAGCTTAACGGGGTGGGAGGGCGAGCAGTACTTC
CASSLTGWEGEQYF
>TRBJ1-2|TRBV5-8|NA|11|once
TGTGCCAGCAGTTACAGAACTGGCTACACCTTC
CASSYRTGYTF
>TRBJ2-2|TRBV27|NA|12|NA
TGTGCCAGCAGCCACTCCACCGGGGAGCTGTTTTTT
CASSHSTGELFF
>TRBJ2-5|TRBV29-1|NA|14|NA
TGCAGCGTCCCCAGGGGAGGGGGTTGGGAGACCCAGTACTTC
CSVPRGGGWETQYF
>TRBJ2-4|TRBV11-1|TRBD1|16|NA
TGTGCCAGCAGCCATAGGGACAGGGAGGGGCTGGACATTCAGTACTTC
CASSHRDREGLDIQYF
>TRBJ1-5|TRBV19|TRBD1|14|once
TGTGCCAGTTCGACAGGGAATAGCAATCAGCCCCAGCATTTT
CASSTGNSNQPQHF
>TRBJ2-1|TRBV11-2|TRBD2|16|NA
TGTGCCAGCAGCTTAGGGGGCGGGAGTGGTTACAATGAGCAGTTCTTC
CASSLGGGSGYNEQFF
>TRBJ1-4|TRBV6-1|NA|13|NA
TGTGCCAGCAGTGTACCCCCTCAGATTAAACTGTTTTTT
CASSVPPQIKLFF
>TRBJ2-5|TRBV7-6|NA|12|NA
TGTGCCAGCAGCTTAGTCGGAGAGGCCCAGTACTTC
CASSLVGEAQYF
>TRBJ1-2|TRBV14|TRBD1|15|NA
TGTGCCAGCAGCCAACTCGGACAGGGGGCTGGTGGCTACACCTTC
CASSQLGQGAGGYTF
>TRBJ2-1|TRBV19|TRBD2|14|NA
TGTGCCAGTAGTCTAGCGGGAGGCTTGAATGAGCAGTTCTTC
CASSLAGGLNEQFF